This T cell receptor beta chain was found in a study of vaccination effects on CD4 cells after COVID-19. Profiling relied on immunoSEQ multiplex PCR, and the TCRdb table lists in-frame clones only, not all of them. The data hold tens of thousands of clones, with roughly two thirds observed a single time. The germline CDR1 and CDR2 sequences are SNHLY and FYNNEI. The CDR3 sequence is 12 residues long. Trimming took 4 bases from V and 12 from J, leaving 13 bases between them. Under the ViraFEST assay, PBMC were stimulated with viral peptide pools so that antigen-specific CD4+ T cells expanded. Sequencing was performed afterwards. When around ten days of culture had elapsed, CD4+ T cells were isolated. Prior SARS-CoV-2 infection was absent in the vaccine recipients, as shown by negative nucleocapsid antibodies. In the cultures, half the medium was exchanged for IL-2 medium on days 3 and 7. Note on this clone: The antigen is not known.

The chain recombines TRBV2 with TRBJ1-5; unclear D gene. This receptor was obtained from a human donor who received a COVID-19 vaccine. This sample comprised CD4+ T cells from PBMCs cultured with HCoV-OC43 spike peptides, obtained before COVID-19 vaccination. The subset is: HCoV-OC43 spike overlapping peptide pool stimulation. CDR3 coding DNA: TGTGCCAGCAGTGGGGGTTTAGGGCTCCAGCATTTT. Its protein product is CASSGGLGLQHF.